These T cell receptor beta chains were read from a single sample in a study of blood T cells in healthy people across ages. TCRdb re-called the 5' RACE reads with MiXCR, one entry per CDR3 protein. The sample shows about 780,000 distinct CDR3 sequences, less than 80% of them seen only once. Sequencing was carried out using blood. The receptor set was obtained from a man aged 30 to 45 in good health. The CDR3 runs from the conserved cysteine through the conserved F or W. Fields, in order: clone size, V gene, D gene, J gene, CDR3 DNA, CDR3 protein. A D gene is named only where the DNA matches it firmly. Size is omitted from some rows. Given values are once, few, many or a class for expanded clones.

few,TRBV9,.,TRBJ1-6,TGTGCCAGCAGCGCCCCAGCCGGTGGCGACAATTCACCCCTCCACTTT,CASSAPAGGDNSPLHF
few,TRBV28,.,TRBJ2-5,TGTGCCAGCAGTTTGACTGCTCCAGAGACCCAGTACTTC,CASSLTAPETQYF
few,TRBV9,.,TRBJ2-3,TGTGCCAGTTCCGTCGACACGGATACGCAGTATTTT,CASSVDTDTQYF
many,TRBV4-3,.,TRBJ2-3,TGCGCCAGCAGCCTTGACGACCGCCCCGGGGATACGCAGTATTTT,CASSLDDRPGDTQYF
.,TRBV28,TRBD1,TRBJ1-5,TGTGCCAGCAGTTCCCCGACAGGGGGTCGACAGCCCCAGCATTTT,CASSSPTGGRQPQHF
.,TRBV10-3,.,TRBJ2-5,TGTGCCATCAGTGAGCTAGGGGGGCCCGAAGAGACCCAGTACTTC,CAISELGGPEETQYF
few,TRBV7-2,.,TRBJ2-1,TGTGCCAGCAGCTTAGACGGCAGGCCATACAATGAGCAGTTCTTC,CASSLDGRPYNEQFF
.,TRBV12-3/TRBV12-4,TRBD1,TRBJ1-5,TGTGCCAGCAGTCAGGGACAGCTCAATCAGCCCCAGCATTTT,CASSQGQLNQPQHF
.,TRBV20-1,TRBD1,TRBJ2-5,TGCAGTGCTAGGGATGGACAGGGAGGTAGAGAGACCCAGTACTTC,CSARDGQGGRETQYF
.,TRBV6-5,.,TRBJ1-4,TGTGCCAGCAGTTACGGGCGGGGCACAAAACTGTTTTTT,CASSYGRGTKLFF
.,TRBV7-2,TRBD2,TRBJ2-5,TGTGCCAGCAGCTCGGGACTAGCGGGTTGGGGGGAGACCCAGTACTTC,CASSSGLAGWGETQYF
.,TRBV4-3,.,TRBJ2-7,TGCGCCAGCAGCCAAACACGGGTAGGCGAGCAGTACTTC,CASSQTRVGEQYF
.,TRBV12-3/TRBV12-4,TRBD1,TRBJ2-5,TGTGCCAGCAGTTCTCAACCGACAGGGAAAGAGACCCAGTACTTC,CASSSQPTGKETQYF
.,TRBV5-6,.,TRBJ2-7,TGTGCCAGCAGCCCTAACCGGGCCACCTTTGGCCAGTACTTC,CASSPNRATFGQYF
few,TRBV20-1,.,TRBJ2-3,TGCAGTGCTAGTGACCCTAGCACAGATACGCAGTATTTT,CSASDPSTDTQYF
many,TRBV27,TRBD1,TRBJ2-7,TGTGCCAGCAGTTTAGCCCCGACAGGGGCGGCCTACGAGCAGTACTTC,CASSLAPTGAAYEQYF
.,TRBV14,.,TRBJ2-3,TGTGCCAGCAGCCAAGTTGCCAGTAACACAGATACGCAGTATTTT,CASSQVASNTDTQYF
few,TRBV27,.,TRBJ2-2,TGTGCCAGCAGTTTATCGAGAAACACCGGGGAGCTGTTTTTT,CASSLSRNTGELFF
.,TRBV7-3,TRBD1,TRBJ2-6,TGTGCCAGCAGGTCCCTGTTAGGACAGGGGGCACCTGGGGCCAACGTCCTGACTTTC,CASRSLLGQGAPGANVLTF
.,TRBV12-3/TRBV12-4,.,TRBJ2-1,TGTGCCAGCAGATTGAGGGGCTCCTACAATGAGCAGTTCTTC,CASRLRGSYNEQFF
.,TRBV7-2,.,TRBJ2-3,TGTGCCAGCAGCTTAGTGGATAGCTCACCGACAGATACGCAGTATTTT,CASSLVDSSPTDTQYF
few,TRBV28,TRBD1,TRBJ2-7,TGTGCCAGCAGGGACAGGAGCTCCTACGAGCAGTACTTC,CASRDRSSYEQYF
.,TRBV29-1,TRBD1,TRBJ1-4,TGCAGCGTTGAAGCCAGGGACAGGAATAATGAAAAACTGTTTTTT,CSVEARDRNNEKLFF
.,TRBV12-3/TRBV12-4,.,TRBJ1-1,TGTGCCAGCAGTTTAGGGACGGCGGAAAACACTGAAGCTTTCTTT,CASSLGTAENTEAFF
few,TRBV25-1,.,TRBJ1-2,TGTGCCAGCTCCCGGGCGGAGAACTATGGCTACACCTTC,CASSRAENYGYTF
.,TRBV7-2,.,TRBJ2-5,TGTGCCAGCAGCTTAGCGTCAATCCCGCAAGAGACCCAGTACTTC,CASSLASIPQETQYF
few,TRBV10-3,.,TRBJ2-1,TGTGCCATCAGTGGGACTTCGAATAAGCACAATGAGCAGTTCTTC,CAISGTSNKHNEQFF
.,TRBV4-3,.,TRBJ2-1,TGCGCCAGCAGCCAAGAATGGCGGCAGGGTTACAATGAGCAGTTCTTC,CASSQEWRQGYNEQFF
few,TRBV12-3/TRBV12-4,.,TRBJ1-2,TGTGCCAGCAGTTTAAATGATGGGGGGGTGTACTATGGCTACACCTTC,CASSLNDGGVYYGYTF
.,TRBV20-1,TRBD2,TRBJ2-7,TGCAGTGCTAGAGATCTGGCTAGCGGGGTCCACGAGCAGTACTTC,CSARDLASGVHEQYF
few,TRBV9,.,TRBJ2-1,TGTGCCAGCAGCGAGAGGGGAAATGAGCAGTTCTTC,CASSERGNEQFF